The 26 T cell receptor beta chains below all came from one sample that was sequenced in a study of T-cell reconstitution after alpha-beta-depleted transplantation in children. Notes on the study in general: Expanded graft clones numbering several hundred reportedly gave rise to alpha-beta T cells about two months after transplant.

Unique molecular identifiers were used in preparing the TCRbeta library. TCRdb reanalysed the PCR reads using MiXCR and keeps one entry per CDR3 protein. The table records about 31,000 distinct CDR3 sequences, under 8% of them present only once. No antigens are known for them. The material sequenced was peripheral blood, taken 60 days after TCRalphabeta/CD19-depleted stem cell transplant. Receptors originate from a child under two years old who had a stem cell transplant for acute myeloid leukemia, so the T cells may come from the graft donor.

This clonotype was counted many times. The chain employs TRBV10-3 and TRBJ2-3, with 13 positions matching TRBD2. V dropped 2 bases and J dropped 8; count of bases not matched to a gene: 7. The CDR3 contains 16 residues. The germline V gene encodes CDR1 ENHRY and CDR2 SYGVKD. DNA for the CDR3: TGTGCCATCAGTGAGCGCGGGGGGACTAGCGGGGTTACGCAGTATTTT. Translated, it gives CAISERGGTSGVTQYF.

This clonotype was detected many times. This chain uses TRBV29-1 with TRBJ2-7, with 8 bases that match TRBD1. Germline V CDR1 and CDR2: SQVTM, ANQGSEA. J gave up 1 base and V 1 base, and 6 bases lay outside the gene matches. The CDR3 loop spans 15 amino acids. CDR3 amino acids: CSVEGTGTGSYEQYF. CDR3 bases: TGCAGCGTTGAAGGAACCGGGACAGGTTCCTACGAGCAGTACTTC.

The sample holds many counts of this clonotype. The V and J genes are TRBV9 and TRBJ1-5; 7 bases are shared with TRBD1. Germline V gene data show CDR1 as SGDLS and CDR2 as YYNGEE. With 4 bases clipped from V and 0 bases from J, the junction kept 4 bases outside the gene matches. The CDR3 runs 15 residues. This chain's CDR3 is CASSPTGFSNQPQHF. The CDR3 nucleotides read TGTGCCAGCAGCCCGACAGGGTTTAGCAATCAGCCCCAGCATTTT.

This clonotype was observed many times. J is TRBJ2-7 and V is TRBV29-1; 9 bases match TRBD1. This CDR3 has 14 amino acids. V shed 3 bases, J shed 3 bases, and the junction held 6 bases outside the gene matches. Germline-derived CDR1 and CDR2 are SQVTM and ANQGSEA. This CDR3 is CSVDGQGTSYEQYF. DNA of the CDR3: TGCAGCGTTGACGGACAGGGGACGAGCTACGAGCAGTACTTC.

This clonotype has at least ten counts. V gene TRBV5-6 combines with J gene TRBJ2-1; maybe TRBD2 (6 bases). CDR1 and CDR2 (germline): SGHDT, YYEEEE. This CDR3 is 14 amino acids long. The ends were cut back, 0 bases at V and 7 bases at J, with 11 bases in the middle. The CDR3 here is CASSLGAGWNEQFF. CDR3 sequence (DNA): TGTGCCAGCAGCTTGGGGGCGGGGTGGAATGAGCAGTTCTTC.

In the case of this clonotype: This clone may be a read error of a much larger clone one base away. This sequence joins TRBV20-1 and TRBJ1-2; D is unresolved. The V and J ends lost 0 bases and 7 bases respectively, with 15 bases between them. Germline loops: CDR1 DFQATT, CDR2 SNEGSKA (reference sequence). The CDR3 runs to 14 residues. The CDR3 coding sequence is TGCAGTGCTAGAGATCTACTGGGTAGCAGTGGCTACACCTTC. This encodes CSARDLLGSSGYTF.

This clonotype has a handful of counts. J is TRBJ2-3 and V is TRBV11-2; 9 positions match TRBD2. V was pared by 2 bases and J by 6 bases, with 18 bases of the junction left unmatched. CDR3 size: 19 residues. Germline loops: CDR1 SGHAT, CDR2 FQNNGV. CDR3 sequence (DNA): TGTGCCAGCAGCTTAAGGCGCGGGGGGGCTTCCCCCGGCGGTGATACGCAGTATTTT. Protein: CASSLRRGGASPGGDTQYF.

The table lists this clonotype with a few counts. V gene TRBV2 combines with J gene TRBJ2-2, with D tentatively TRBD2 (6 bases). V lost 5 bases and J lost 5, with 12 bases in between. CDR1 and CDR2 (germline): SNHLY, FYNNEI. CDR3 size: 14 residues. The CDR3 DNA reads TGTGCCAGCAGTCGGGAGATCCAGACCGGGGAGCTGTTTTTT. This sequence encodes CASSREIQTGELFF.

Many counts were recorded for this clonotype. The chain couples TRBV20-1 to TRBJ2-1; 8 positions match TRBD1. CDR1 is DFQATT and CDR2 is SNEGSKA in the germline V gene (reference sequence). V dropped 5 bases and J dropped 3; count of bases not matched to a gene: 6. This CDR3 contains 14 residues. The CDR3 bases are TGCAGTGCTGGGGGCAGGGGGCTCTACAATGAGCAGTTCTTC. This encodes CSAGGRGLYNEQFF.

This clonotype has ten or more counts. CDR3 sequence: CASSLPGSGRGEQFF. In DNA form, the CDR3 reads TGTGCCAGCAGTCTTCCGGGCTCAGGACGGGGTGAGCAGTTCTTC. This chain connects TRBV6-2 or TRBV6-3 to TRBJ2-1; D perhaps matches TRBD2 (5 bases). The V end was cut by 5 bases, the J end by 9 bases, with 20 bases between. The germline V gene has CDR1 MNHEY and CDR2 SVGEGT. CDR3 length: 15 residues.

This clonotype was observed at least ten times. The chain joins TRBV4-3 to TRBJ2-7, with 7 bases identical to TRBD2. CDR1 is LGHNA and CDR2 is YSLEER in the germline V gene. This CDR3 has 17 residues. V was pared by 4 bases and J by 2 bases, with 14 bases of the junction left unmatched. As DNA, the CDR3 is TGCGCCAGCAGCCCCACCTTAGCGGGTAACCTACCCTACGAGCAGTACTTC. Translation gives CASSPTLAGNLPYEQYF.

V and J are TRBV20-1 and TRBJ1-1; D gene unclear. V dropped 0 bases and J dropped 1 base, with 12 bases sitting between them. Germline CDR1 is DFQATT and CDR2 is SNEGSKA (reference sequence). The CDR3 is made up of 15 amino acids. The CDR3 reads CSARDLSSANTEAFF. The DNA for the CDR3 is TGCAGTGCTAGAGATCTGAGTTCCGCGAACACTGAAGCTTTCTTT.

This clonotype showed up many times. The chain recombines TRBV6-5 with TRBJ1-2, with D possibly TRBD1 on 5 matching bases. There are 13 residues in the CDR3. Trimming removed 6 bases at V and 7 bases at J, with 15 bases between. CDR1 and CDR2 from the germline V gene are MNHEY and SVGAGI. This chain's CDR3 is CASSPRGKGGYTF. For the CDR3, the DNA is TGTGCCAGCAGCCCGCGGGGGAAAGGTGGCTACACCTTC.

This clonotype was seen more than once but under ten times. This chain links TRBV9 with TRBJ2-3, with 7 bases aligning to TRBD2. In germline, CDR1 is SGDLS, CDR2 YYNGEE. The V segment lost 3 bases and the J segment 4 bases; nucleotides outside the gene matches: 20. The CDR3 runs 19 residues. The CDR3 coding sequence is TGTGCCAGCAGCGACCCGAGGCGGGAGATGTCAGAGGGGCCAGATACGCAGTATTTT. It codes for CASSDPRREMSEGPDTQYF.

In this sample, this clonotype turned up many times. The chain combines TRBV4-3 with TRBJ2-3, with no clear D. CDR1 and CDR2 from the germline V gene are LGHNA and YSLEER. The CDR3 is 13 residues long. V shed 1 base and J shed 2 bases, with 4 bases lying between them. The CDR3: CASSQAHTDTQYF. The CDR3 coding sequence is TGCGCCAGCAGCCAAGCGCACACAGATACGCAGTATTTT.

At least ten counts were recorded for this clonotype. The chain carries TRBV6-2 or TRBV6-3 and TRBJ1-1, with D maybe TRBD1 (6 bases). Trimming left V 7 bases short and J 1 base short, with 16 bases between. Germline CDR1 and CDR2: MNHEY and SVGEGT. This CDR3 contains 15 residues. CDR3 nucleotides: TGTGCCAGCAAACCGGGACACTCTACGAACACTGAAGCTTTCTTT. Translation: CASKPGHSTNTEAFF.

This clonotype was found many times. The chain has TRBV4-2 and TRBJ2-7, with D perhaps assigned TRBD1 or TRBD2 (6 bases each). V gave up 8 bases and J gave up 7 bases, with 21 bases separating them. Germline V lookup: CDR1 LGHNA, CDR2 YNFKEQ. This CDR3 is 14 amino acids long. The chain's CDR3 is CASSQGGRPKEQYF. The CDR3 DNA reads TGTGCCAGCTCCCAAGGGGGGAGGCCAAAGGAGCAGTACTTC.

There are many counts of this clonotype. CDR3 coding DNA: TGTGCCAGCAGTTTTCCCCCAGGGGGCAGGCAAGAGACCCAGTACTTC. Residues: CASSFPPGGRQETQYF. V usage is TRBV28 and J usage is TRBJ2-5; TRBD1 matches at 8 bases. Germline loops: CDR1 MDHEN, CDR2 SYDVKM. The CDR3 is made up of 16 amino acids. J was trimmed by 2 bases and V by 3 bases; bases with no gene match: 8.

The table lists this clonotype with many counts. The chain carries TRBV5-6 and TRBJ2-7; D possibly corresponds to TRBD2 (5 bases). V gave up 5 bases and J gave up 2 bases, with 11 bases separating them. Germline CDR1 and CDR2: SGHDT and YYEEEE. The CDR3 runs to 13 residues. The DNA of the CDR3 is TGTGCCAGCAGACGGACCGGGGCCTACGAGCAGTACTTC. Its translation is CASRRTGAYEQYF. Supplemented by reference TRBV5-6 and TRBJ2-7, the full variable domain reads DAGVTQSPTHLIKTRGQQVTLRCSPKSGHDTVSWYQQALGQGPQFIFQYYEEEERQRGNFPDRFSGHQFPNYSSELNVNALLLGDSALYLCASRRTGAYEQYFGPGTRLTVT.

In its sample, this clonotype was seen many times. The chain joins TRBV4-1 to TRBJ2-7; D may be TRBD2 (5 bases). The V end was cut by 0 bases, the J end by 2 bases, with 8 bases between. The CDR3 has 14 residues. Germline-derived CDR1 and CDR2 are MGHRA and YSYEKL. CDR3 coding DNA: TGCGCCAGCAGCCAAGATGAGGGAACCTACGAGCAGTACTTC. Translated: CASSQDEGTYEQYF.

This clonotype was recorded many times. The V gene is TRBV10-3, the J gene TRBJ1-5; D remains unclear. The CDR3 runs to 13 residues. Trimming took off 6 bases at V and 2 bases at J, with 8 bases between the two ends. The germline V gene has CDR1 ENHRY and CDR2 SYGVKD. CDR3 sequence: CAISSLGNQPQHF. The CDR3 DNA reads as TGTGCCATCAGCTCTCTAGGCAATCAGCCCCAGCATTTT.

This clonotype was observed many times. V and J are TRBV24-1 and TRBJ1-1, with D tentatively TRBD1 (5 bases). Per germline, CDR1 KGHDR and CDR2 SFDVKD. Trimming took 6 bases from V and 7 from J, leaving 14 bases between them. The length of the CDR3 is 13 residues. The chain's CDR3 is CATSPGGAGEAFF. CDR3 bases: TGTGCCACCAGTCCGGGGGGAGCGGGTGAAGCTTTCTTT.

This clonotype showed up many times. The chain is built from TRBV16 and TRBJ2-7; tentatively, D is TRBD1 (5 bases). The CDR3 totals 12 residues. Germline loops: CDR1 KGHSY, CDR2 FQNENV. Trimming stripped 4 bases from V and 4 bases from J, with 8 bases between. CDR3 in amino acids: CASSRQIYEQYF. Here the CDR3 DNA reads TGTGCCAGCAGCCGACAGATATACGAGCAGTACTTC.

The sample holds many counts of this clonotype. This chain uses TRBV7-8 with TRBJ2-7, with D possibly being TRBD1 (6 bases). Looked up from germline, CDR1 is SGHVS and CDR2 is FQNEAQ. The CDR3 has 15 residues. V was shortened by 6 bases and J by 3 bases, with 18 bases between the two germline ends. The CDR3 loop reads CASSHPPGHFYEQYF. In DNA form, the CDR3 reads TGTGCCAGCAGTCACCCACCGGGACATTTCTACGAGCAGTACTTC.

There are many counts of this clonotype. CDR3 nucleotide sequence: TGTGCCAGCAGTTTAACAGCTATGAACACTGAAGCTTTCTTT. It codes for CASSLTAMNTEAFF. The genes are TRBV12-3 or TRBV12-4 and TRBJ1-1; D is unresolved. With 2 bases removed from V and 0 bases from J, the gap between germline ends came to 7 bases. This CDR3 contains 14 residues.

This clonotype was observed once. A much more abundant neighbour one base away suggests this may be a read error. This chain links TRBV3-1 with TRBJ1-1; no reliable D call. The germline V gene has CDR1 LGHDT and CDR2 YNNKEL (reference sequence). CDR3 size: 13 residues. In DNA, the CDR3 is TGTGCCAGAAGCCAAGATCCAGACACTGAAGCTTTCTTT. Translated: CARSQDPDTEAFF.